This T cell receptor beta chain was profiled in a study of T cell repertoires in cytomegalovirus infection. On the study more broadly: CMV infection together with matching HLA type was indicated by public TCR beta signatures. Regarding the study as a whole: Pooled public TCR beta family frequency picked out CMV carriers with the relevant HLA. It was HLA-C-restricted CMV-specific TCR beta clonotypes that dominated the response ex vivo.

TCRdb recomputed calls from the reads with MiXCR, one row per CDR3 protein. The data show around 740,000 distinct CDR3 sequences, 35% seen once. The germline V gene has CDR1 MNHEY and CDR2 SVGAGI. CDR3 size: 15 residues. The V gene lost 0 bases and the J gene lost 4 bases, with 12 bases spanning the gap. Turning to this clonotype: Its cognate antigen is unknown.

The sample taken for sequencing was PBMCs. The chain recombines TRBV6-5 with TRBJ1-1, with D unclear. The clonotype comes from a human donor in good health (CMV status not recorded). Some clones in this sample may be carry-over from other donors' samples. CDR3 residues: CASSYSDISFTEAFF. CDR3 DNA: TGTGCCAGCAGTTACTCAGACATATCCTTCACTGAAGCTTTCTTT.